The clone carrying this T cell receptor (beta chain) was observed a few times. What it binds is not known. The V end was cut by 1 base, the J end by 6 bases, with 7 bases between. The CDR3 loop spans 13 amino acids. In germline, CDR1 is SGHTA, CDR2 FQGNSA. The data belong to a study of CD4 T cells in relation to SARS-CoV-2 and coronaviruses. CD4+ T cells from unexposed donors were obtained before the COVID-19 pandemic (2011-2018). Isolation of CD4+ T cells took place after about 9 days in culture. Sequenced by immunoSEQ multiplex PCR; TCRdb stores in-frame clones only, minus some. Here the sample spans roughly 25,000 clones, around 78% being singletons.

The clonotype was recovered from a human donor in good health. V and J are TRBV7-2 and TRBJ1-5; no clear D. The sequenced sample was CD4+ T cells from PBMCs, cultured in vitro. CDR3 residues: CASSLGVSQPQHF. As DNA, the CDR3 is TGTGCCAGCAGCTTAGGGGTGAGTCAGCCCCAGCATTTT.